This record concerns one T cell receptor beta chain sequence. The sample belongs to a study of shared clonotypes between healthy human individuals. Some clones are missing from TCRdb's copy, which holds only in-frame ones; the method was immunoSEQ multiplex PCR. The sample lists about 560,000 clones, around 80% seen once, with around 13% in the top ten. The CDR3 totals 15 residues. From germline, CDR1 is MNHEY and CDR2 SMNVEV (reference sequence). V shed 5 bases and J shed 0 bases, with 14 bases lying between them. The clonotype comes from a woman aged 40 to 55 in good health. Some clones in this sample may be carry-over from other donors' samples. This chain connects TRBV27 to TRBJ2-7, with D possibly being TRBD2 (6 bases). The sample taken for sequencing was PBMCs. DNA of the CDR3: TGTGCCAGCAGTCCCCCGGGAGCACGCTCCTACGAGCAGTACTTC. It translates to CASSPPGARSYEQYF.